The following is a TCR beta chain sequence with its context. Its antigen is undetermined. The CDR3 is made up of 15 amino acids. Looked up from germline, CDR1 is SGHVS and CDR2 is FNYEAQ. V shed 0 bases and J shed 0 bases, with 5 bases lying between them. This specimen comes from a study of cytotoxic CD8 clonotypes in ibrutinib-treated CLL. Study-level information: On average, almost 95,000 productive rearrangements and around 260,000 productive templates per sample. Study-wide findings and caveats: Private clonotypes, not public ones, expanded at ibrutinib response.

Measured with immunoSEQ multiplex PCR; TCRdb has only the in-frame clones, and not every one. The sample lists about 43,000 clones; 55% to 80% were seen once. This receptor was identified in a human donor with chronic lymphocytic leukemia. Specimen: PBMCs, collected after 12 months of ibrutinib treatment. The V call is TRBV7-6, the J call TRBJ2-2, with D unclear. This CDR3 is CASSLAQANTGELFF. As DNA, the CDR3 is TGTGCCAGCAGCTTAGCGCAGGCGAACACCGGGGAGCTGTTTTTT.